This T cell receptor beta chain was identified during a study of T cell responses to AZD1222 COVID-19 vaccine. Study at large: Second-dose timings of about 4 or about 12 weeks were pooled. General study points: Clonal diversity was possibly underestimated, and the donors were mostly white British, with more females. Spike-specific TCR breadth and depth went up after people got two AZD1222 doses.

The length of the CDR3 is 13 residues. From germline, CDR1 is SGHTA and CDR2 FQGNSA. With V trimmed by 8 bases and J by 4 bases, 6 bases remained unmatched. On this clone: The target antigen is unknown.

Sequenced by immunoSEQ multiplex PCR; TCRdb stores in-frame clones only, minus some. The data show about 110,000 clones, more than 70% seen once. This TCR came from an adult in good health. The chain has TRBV7-2 and TRBJ1-1; 8 positions match TRBD1. The sample was peripheral blood, taken on day 0 of AZD1222 vaccination. The CDR3 DNA reads TGTGCCAGCGGATACAGGGGGAGCACTGAAGCTTTCTTT. Protein product: CASGYRGSTEAFF.